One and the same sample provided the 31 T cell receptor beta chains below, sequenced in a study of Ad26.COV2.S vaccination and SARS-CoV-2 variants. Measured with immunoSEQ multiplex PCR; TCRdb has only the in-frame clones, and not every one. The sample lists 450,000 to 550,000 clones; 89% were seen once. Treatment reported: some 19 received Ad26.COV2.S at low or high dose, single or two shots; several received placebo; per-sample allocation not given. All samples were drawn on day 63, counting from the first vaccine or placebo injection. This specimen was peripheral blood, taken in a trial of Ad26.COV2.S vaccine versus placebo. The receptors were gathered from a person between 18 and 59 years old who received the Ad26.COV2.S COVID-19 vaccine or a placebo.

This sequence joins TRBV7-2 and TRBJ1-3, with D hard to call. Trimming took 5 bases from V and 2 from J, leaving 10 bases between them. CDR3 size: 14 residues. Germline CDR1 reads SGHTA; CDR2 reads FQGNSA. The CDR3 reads CASSRGGAGNTIYF. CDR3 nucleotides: TGTGCCAGCAGCCGCGGAGGCGCTGGAAACACCATATATTTT.

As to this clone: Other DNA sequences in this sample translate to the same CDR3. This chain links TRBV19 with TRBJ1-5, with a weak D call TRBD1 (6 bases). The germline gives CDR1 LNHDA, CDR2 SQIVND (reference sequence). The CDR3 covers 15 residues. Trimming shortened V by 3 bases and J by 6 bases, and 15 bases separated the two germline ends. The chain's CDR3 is CASSIGGGRGQPQHF. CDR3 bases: TGTGCCAGTAGTATTGGAGGGGGGAGAGGTCAGCCCCAGCATTTT. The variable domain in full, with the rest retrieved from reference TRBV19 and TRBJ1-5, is DGGITQSPKYLFRKEGQNVTLSCEQNLNHDAMYWYRQDPGQGLRLIYYSQIVNDFQKGDIAEGYSVSREKKESFPLTVTSAQKNPTAFYLCASSIGGGRGQPQHFGDGTRLSIL.

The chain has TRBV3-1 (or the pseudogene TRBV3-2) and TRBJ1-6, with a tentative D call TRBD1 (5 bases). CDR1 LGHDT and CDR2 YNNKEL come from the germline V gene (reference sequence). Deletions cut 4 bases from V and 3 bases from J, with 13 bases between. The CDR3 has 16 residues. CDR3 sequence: CASSRDPEVYNSPLHF. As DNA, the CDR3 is TGTGCCAGCAGCCGGGACCCGGAGGTCTATAATTCACCCCTCCACTTT.

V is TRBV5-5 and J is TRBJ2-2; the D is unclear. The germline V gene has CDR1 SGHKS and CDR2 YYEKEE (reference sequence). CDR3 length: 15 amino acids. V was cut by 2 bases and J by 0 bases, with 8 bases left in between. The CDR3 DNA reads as TGTGCCAGCAGCTTATTCTTGACGAACACCGGGGAGCTGTTTTTT. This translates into CASSLFLTNTGELFF.

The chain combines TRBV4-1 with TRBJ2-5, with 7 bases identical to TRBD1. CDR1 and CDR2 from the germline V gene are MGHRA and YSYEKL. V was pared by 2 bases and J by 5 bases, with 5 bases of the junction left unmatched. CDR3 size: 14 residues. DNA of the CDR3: TGCGCCAGCAGCCAAAACAGGGGCGGGGAGACCCAGTACTTC. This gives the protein CASSQNRGGETQYF.

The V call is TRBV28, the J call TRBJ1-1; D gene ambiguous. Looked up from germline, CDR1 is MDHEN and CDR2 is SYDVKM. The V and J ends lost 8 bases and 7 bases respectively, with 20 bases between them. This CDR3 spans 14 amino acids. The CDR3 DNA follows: TGTGCCAGCGAATCACCCTCGGATCTCAATGAAGCTTTCTTT. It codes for CASESPSDLNEAFF.

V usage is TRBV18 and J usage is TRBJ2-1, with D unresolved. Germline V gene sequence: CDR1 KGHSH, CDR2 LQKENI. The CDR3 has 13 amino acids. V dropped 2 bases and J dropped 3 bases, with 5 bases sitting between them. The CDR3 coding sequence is TGTGCCAGCTCACCAGCTCTCTACAATGAGCAGTTCTTC. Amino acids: CASSPALYNEQFF.

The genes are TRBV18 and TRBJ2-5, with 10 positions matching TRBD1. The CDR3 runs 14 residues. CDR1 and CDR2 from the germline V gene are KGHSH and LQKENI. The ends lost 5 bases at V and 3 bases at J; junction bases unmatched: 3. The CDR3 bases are TGTGCCAGCTCAAGACAGGGGGCTGAAGAGACCCAGTACTTC. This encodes CASSRQGAEETQYF.

In DNA, the CDR3 is TGTGCCAGCAGCTTTGGACAGGAAGGCGGGGAGCTGTTTTTT. Amino acid sequence: CASSFGQEGGELFF. This chain links TRBV11-3 with TRBJ2-2; 7 nucleotides match TRBD1. The CDR3 is 14 residues long. Unmatched junction bases numbered 5, after V lost 3 bases and J lost 7 bases. CDR1 and CDR2 from the germline V gene are SGHNT and YENEEA.

The DNA of the CDR3 is TGTGCCAGCAGTCCGATGACAGGCAAAAGCTTGTCTAGCACAGATACGCAGTATTTT. Amino acids: CASSPMTGKSLSSTDTQYF. The rearrangement links TRBV28 to TRBJ2-3; D perhaps matches TRBD1 (6 bases). CDR3 size: 19 residues. The V end lost 5 bases, the J end lost 0 bases, and 24 bases lay between the germline ends. The V gene's germline CDR1 is MDHEN and CDR2 SYDVKM.

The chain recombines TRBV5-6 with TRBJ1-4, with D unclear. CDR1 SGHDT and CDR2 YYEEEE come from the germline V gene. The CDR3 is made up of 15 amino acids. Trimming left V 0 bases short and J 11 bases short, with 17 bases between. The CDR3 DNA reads TGTGCCAGCAGCTTGGAACTACGAGGAAAAGGGAAACTGTTTTTT. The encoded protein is CASSLELRGKGKLFF.

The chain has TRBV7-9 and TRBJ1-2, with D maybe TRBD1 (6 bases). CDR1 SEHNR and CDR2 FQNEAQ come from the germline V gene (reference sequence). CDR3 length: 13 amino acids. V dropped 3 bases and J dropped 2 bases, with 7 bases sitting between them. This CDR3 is CASSFGQNYGYTF. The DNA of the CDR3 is TGTGCCAGCAGCTTTGGACAGAACTATGGCTACACCTTC. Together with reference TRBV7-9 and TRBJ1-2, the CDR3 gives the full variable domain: DTGVSQNPRHKITKRGQNVTFRCDPISEHNRLYWYRQTLGQGPEFLTYFQNEAQLEKSRLLSDRFSAERPKGSFSTLEIQRTEQGDSAMYLCASSFGQNYGYTFGSGTRLTVV.

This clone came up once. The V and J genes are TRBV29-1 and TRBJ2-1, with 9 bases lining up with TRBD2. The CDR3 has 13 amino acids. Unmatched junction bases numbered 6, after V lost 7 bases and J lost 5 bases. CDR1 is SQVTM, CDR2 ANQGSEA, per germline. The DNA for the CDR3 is TGCAGCGGAGAGCGGGGGGCTAACAATGAGCAGTTCTTC. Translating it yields CSGERGANNEQFF.

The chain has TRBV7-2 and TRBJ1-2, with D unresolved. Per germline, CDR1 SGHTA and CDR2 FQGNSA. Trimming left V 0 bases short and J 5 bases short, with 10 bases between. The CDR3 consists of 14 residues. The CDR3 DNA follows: TGTGCCAGCAGCTTAGCCATCCGGCGATATGGCTACACCTTC. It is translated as CASSLAIRRYGYTF.

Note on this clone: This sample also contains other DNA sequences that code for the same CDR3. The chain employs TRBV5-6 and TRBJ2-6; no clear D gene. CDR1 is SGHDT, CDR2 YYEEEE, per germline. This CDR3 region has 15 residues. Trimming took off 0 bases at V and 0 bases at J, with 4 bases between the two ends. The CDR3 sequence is CASSLGRSGANVLTF. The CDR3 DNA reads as TGTGCCAGCAGCTTGGGTCGCTCTGGGGCCAACGTCCTGACTTTC.

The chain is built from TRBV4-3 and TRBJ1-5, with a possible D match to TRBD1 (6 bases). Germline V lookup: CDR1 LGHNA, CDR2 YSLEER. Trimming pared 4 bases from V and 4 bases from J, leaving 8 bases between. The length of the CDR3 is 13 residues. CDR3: CASSRDINQPQHF. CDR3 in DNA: TGCGCCAGCAGCCGGGACATTAATCAGCCCCAGCATTTT.

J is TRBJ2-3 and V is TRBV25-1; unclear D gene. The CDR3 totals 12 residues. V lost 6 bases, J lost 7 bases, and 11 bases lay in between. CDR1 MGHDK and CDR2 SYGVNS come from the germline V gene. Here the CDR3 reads CASSPSANTQYF. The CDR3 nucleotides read TGTGCCAGCAGCCCTAGTGCAAATACGCAGTATTTT.

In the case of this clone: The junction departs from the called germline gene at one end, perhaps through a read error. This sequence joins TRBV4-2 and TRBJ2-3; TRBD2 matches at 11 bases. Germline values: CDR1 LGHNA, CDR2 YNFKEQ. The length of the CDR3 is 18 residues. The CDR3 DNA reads TGTGCCAGCAGCCCCCAGAGTCTAGCGGGAGGAAGCACATATACGCAGTATTTT. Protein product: CASSPQSLAGGSTYTQYF.

The CDR3 DNA reads as TGTGCCAGCAGTTACTCCCGGGGGACTATGGGCTACACCTTC. Its translation is CASSYSRGTMGYTF. This chain connects TRBV6-5 to TRBJ1-2; D is possibly TRBD1 (5 bases). Germline CDR1 MNHEY, CDR2 SVGAGI. With 0 bases removed from V and 8 bases from J, the gap between germline ends came to 13 bases. The CDR3 runs 14 residues.

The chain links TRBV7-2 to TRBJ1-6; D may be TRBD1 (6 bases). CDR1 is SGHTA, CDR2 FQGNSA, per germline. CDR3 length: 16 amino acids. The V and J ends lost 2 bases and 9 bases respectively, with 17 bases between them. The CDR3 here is CASSLPPDSTGSPLHF. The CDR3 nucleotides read TGTGCCAGCAGCTTACCCCCGGACAGTACTGGTTCACCCCTCCACTTT.

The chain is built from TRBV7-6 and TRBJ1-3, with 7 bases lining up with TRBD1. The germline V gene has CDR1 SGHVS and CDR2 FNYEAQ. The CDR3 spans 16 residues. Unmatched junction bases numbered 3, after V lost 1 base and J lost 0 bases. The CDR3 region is CASSLGPGGSGNTIYF. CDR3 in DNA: TGTGCCAGCAGCTTAGGCCCAGGGGGCTCTGGAAACACCATATATTTT.

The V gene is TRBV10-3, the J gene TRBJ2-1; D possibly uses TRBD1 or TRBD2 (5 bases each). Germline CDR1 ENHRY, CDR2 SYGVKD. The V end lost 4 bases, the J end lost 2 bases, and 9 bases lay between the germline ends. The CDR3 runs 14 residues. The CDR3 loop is CAISVGDAYNEQFF. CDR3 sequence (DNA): TGTGCCATCAGTGTTGGGGACGCCTACAATGAGCAGTTCTTC.

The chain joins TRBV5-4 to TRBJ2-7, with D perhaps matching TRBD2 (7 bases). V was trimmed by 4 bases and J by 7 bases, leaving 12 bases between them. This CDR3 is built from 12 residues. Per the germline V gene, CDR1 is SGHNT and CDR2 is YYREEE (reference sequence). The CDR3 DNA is TGTGCCAGCAGCAGGGGGGGACGTGAGCAGTACGTC. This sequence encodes CASSRGGREQYV.

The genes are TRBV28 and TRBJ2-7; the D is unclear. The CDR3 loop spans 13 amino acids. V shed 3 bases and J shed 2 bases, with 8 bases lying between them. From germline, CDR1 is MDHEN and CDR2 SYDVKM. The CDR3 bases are TGTGCCAGCAGTTTCACAGCTACCTACGAGCAGTACTTC. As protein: CASSFTATYEQYF. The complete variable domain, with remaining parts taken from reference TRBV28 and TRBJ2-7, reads DVKVTQSSRYLVKRTGEKVFLECVQDMDHENMFWYRQDPGLGLRLIYFSYDVKMKEKGDIPEGYSVSREKKERFSLILESASTNQTSMYLCASSFTATYEQYFGPGTRLTVT.

The CDR3 here is CASSYPHSTGLGEAFF. In DNA, the CDR3 is TGTGCCAGCAGTTACCCACATTCGACAGGCCTGGGTGAAGCTTTCTTT. The rearrangement joins TRBV6-5 to TRBJ1-1; tentative D call: TRBD1 (6 bases). V was cut by 2 bases and J by 7 bases, with 20 bases left in between. Germline V lookup: CDR1 MNHEY, CDR2 SVGAGI. The CDR3 contains 16 residues.

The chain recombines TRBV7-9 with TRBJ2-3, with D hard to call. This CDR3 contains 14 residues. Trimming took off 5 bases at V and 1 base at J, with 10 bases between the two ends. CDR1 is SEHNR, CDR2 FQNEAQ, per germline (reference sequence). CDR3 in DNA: TGTGCCAGCAGCGCGGCCGGAGGCACAGATACGCAGTATTTT. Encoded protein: CASSAAGGTDTQYF.

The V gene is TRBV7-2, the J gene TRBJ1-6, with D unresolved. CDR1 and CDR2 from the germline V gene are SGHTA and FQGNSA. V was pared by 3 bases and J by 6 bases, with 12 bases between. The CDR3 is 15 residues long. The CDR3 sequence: CASSLTGGSNSPLHF. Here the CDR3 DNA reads TGTGCCAGCAGCTTGACCGGAGGTAGTAATTCACCCCTCCACTTT.

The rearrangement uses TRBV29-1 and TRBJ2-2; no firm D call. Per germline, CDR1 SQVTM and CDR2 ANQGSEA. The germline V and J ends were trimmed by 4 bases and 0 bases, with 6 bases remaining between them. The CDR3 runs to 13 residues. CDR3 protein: CSVGHANTGELFF. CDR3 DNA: TGCAGCGTTGGTCATGCGAACACCGGGGAGCTGTTTTTT.

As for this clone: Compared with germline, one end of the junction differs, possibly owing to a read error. CDR3 sequence: CAGSLTPERGYNEQFF. The CDR3 DNA sequence: TGTGCCGGCAGTTTAACCCCCGAGCGGGGGTACAATGAGCAGTTCTTC. The genes are TRBV27 and TRBJ2-1; 8 nucleotides line up with TRBD2. Germline CDR1 MNHEY, CDR2 SMNVEV (reference sequence). The length of the CDR3 is 16 residues.

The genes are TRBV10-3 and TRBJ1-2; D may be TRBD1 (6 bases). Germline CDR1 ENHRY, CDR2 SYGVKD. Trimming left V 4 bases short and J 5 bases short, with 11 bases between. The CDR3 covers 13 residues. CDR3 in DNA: TGTGCCATCAGTGGGACAGCTGAATATGGCTACACCTTC. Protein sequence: CAISGTAEYGYTF.

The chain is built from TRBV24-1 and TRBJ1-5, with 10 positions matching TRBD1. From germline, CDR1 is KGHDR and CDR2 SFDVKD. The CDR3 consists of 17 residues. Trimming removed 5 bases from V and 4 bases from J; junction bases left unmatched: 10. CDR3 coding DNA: TGTGCCACCAGTGGGGCAGACCGGGACAGGGGAAATCAGCCCCAGCATTTT. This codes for CATSGADRDRGNQPQHF.